Listed here are 30 T cell receptor beta chains from one sample, sequenced in a study of vaccination and CD4 T cells after COVID-19. Treatment of the sample: approximately 9-day PBMC culture with coronavirus spike peptide pools or control peptides (ViraFEST assay). Antigens for these TCRs are unknown. CD4+ T cells that had been cultured provided DNA sequenced with the Oncomine TCR Beta short-read assay. TCRdb recomputed calls from the PCR reads with MiXCR, one row per CDR3 protein. The sample carries some 18,000 distinct CDR3 sequences, just under 30% recorded once. Sequencing was carried out using cultured CD4+ T cells from blood. These receptors were obtained from a human donor with COVID-19.

This sequence joins TRBV6-1 and TRBJ2-4, with 7 bases fitting TRBD1. The germline CDR1 and CDR2 sequences are MNHNS and SASEGT. Unmatched junction bases numbered 15, after V lost 10 bases and J lost 0 bases. The CDR3 is 17 residues long. The CDR3 is CAKISRQGDPAKNIQYF. The CDR3 DNA sequence: TGTGCCAAGATTTCAAGACAGGGAGACCCAGCCAAAAACATTCAGTACTTC.

The V call is TRBV24-1, the J call TRBJ1-2; tentative D call: TRBD1 (5 bases). Germline CDR1 reads KGHDR; CDR2 reads SFDVKD. The ends were cut back, 3 bases at V and 4 bases at J, with 11 bases in the middle. The CDR3 has 14 amino acids. The CDR3 nucleotides are TGTGCCACCAGTGATGGTATGGGGCCCTATGGCTACACCTTC. It yields the protein CATSDGMGPYGYTF.

The V gene is TRBV24-1, the J gene TRBJ1-1; D is unresolved. Germline CDR1 and CDR2: KGHDR and SFDVKD. The CDR3 sequence is 13 residues long. The V and J ends lost 2 bases and 4 bases respectively, with 7 bases between them. CDR3 DNA: TGTGCCACCAGTGATTCCTCGGCCACTGAAGCTTTCTTT. Protein: CATSDSSATEAFF.

This clonotype was observed a handful of times. The rearrangement joins TRBV6-2 or TRBV6-3 to TRBJ2-2; D gene ambiguous. The CDR3 loop spans 14 amino acids. Between the trimmed V and J ends, which lost 6 bases and 6 bases, there was a span of 14 bases. CDR1 and CDR2 (germline): MNHEY, SVGEGT. CDR3 nucleotide sequence: TGTGCCAGCAGGGGGTGGATTCTGGCCGGGGAGCTGTTTTTT. Its translation: CASRGWILAGELFF.

J is TRBJ2-3 and V is TRBV10-3; D remains ambiguous. The V end was cut by 4 bases, the J end by 4 bases, with 15 bases between. Germline loops: CDR1 ENHRY, CDR2 SYGVKD. The CDR3 spans 15 residues. This CDR3 is CAISGLGQASDTQYF. The CDR3 region has the DNA TGTGCCATCAGTGGCTTAGGTCAGGCGTCAGATACGCAGTATTTT.

In its sample, this clonotype was seen a few times. The chain carries TRBV7-8 and TRBJ1-2, with 8 bases that match TRBD1. CDR1 and CDR2 from the germline V gene are SGHVS and FQNEAQ. The V segment lost 4 bases and the J segment 3 bases; nucleotides outside the gene matches: 7. CDR3 length: 15 amino acids. CDR3 residues: CASSSLDRGYYGYTF. The CDR3 coding sequence is TGTGCCAGCAGCTCACTCGACAGGGGATACTATGGCTACACCTTC.

In its sample, this clonotype was seen a few times. The chain employs TRBV7-2 and TRBJ1-4; 11 bases match TRBD1. Germline V CDR1 and CDR2: SGHTA, FQGNSA. Unmatched junction bases numbered 1, after V lost 7 bases and J lost 6 bases. CDR3 length: 13 amino acids. CDR3 loop: CASKDRGHEKLFF. Here the CDR3 DNA reads TGTGCCAGCAAGGACAGGGGGCATGAAAAACTGTTTTTT.

This chain links TRBV5-1 with TRBJ2-5; D is undetermined. This CDR3 spans 12 amino acids. The V gene lost 4 bases and the J gene lost 2 bases, with 6 bases spanning the gap. The V gene's germline CDR1 is SGHRS and CDR2 YFSETQ. The CDR3 DNA follows: TGCGCCAGCAGCCCCCGACAAGAGACCCAGTACTTC. It translates to CASSPRQETQYF.

This clonotype was seen just once. V gene TRBV5-1 combines with J gene TRBJ2-4; 8 bases line up with TRBD1. After removal of 4 bases from V and 7 bases from J, the junction contained 16 bases not matched to a gene. The CDR3 totals 17 residues. Germline assignment: CDR1 SGHRS and CDR2 YFSETQ. In nucleotides, the CDR3 is TGCGCCAGCAGCCAAAGCTTGGCAGGGGGCCTCCGGAACATTCAGTACTTC. Translated, it gives CASSQSLAGGLRNIQYF.

In its sample, this clonotype ranks as large. The chain has TRBV7-9 and TRBJ2-7; D is perhaps TRBD2 (7 bases). The CDR3 is made up of 15 amino acids. With 7 bases removed from V and 0 bases from J, the gap between germline ends came to 16 bases. In germline, CDR1 is SEHNR, CDR2 FQNEAQ (reference sequence). CDR3 protein: CASTPGRGPSYEQYF. The DNA of the CDR3 is TGTGCCAGCACCCCCGGGCGGGGGCCCTCCTACGAGCAGTACTTC.

The rearrangement links TRBV7-2 to TRBJ2-7, with D tentatively TRBD1 or TRBD2 (7 bases each). Germline V gives CDR1 SGHTA, CDR2 FQGNSA. This CDR3 contains 15 residues. The V end lost 2 bases, the J end lost 4 bases, and 15 bases lay between the germline ends. The DNA for the CDR3 is TGTGCCAGCAGCTTAAGTCAGGGGGAGGGATACGAGCAGTACTTC. Translating it yields CASSLSQGEGYEQYF.

This rearrangement joins TRBV6-7 to TRBJ2-5; 8 bases match TRBD1. TRBV6-7 belongs to the ORF category, with a function that is uncertain. The CDR3 runs 11 residues. V shed 6 bases, J shed 13 bases, and the junction held 7 bases outside the gene matches. The DNA of the CDR3 is TGTGCCAGCAGCAGAGGGACAGGACCGTACTTC. Protein: CASSRGTGPYF.

The rearrangement joins TRBV7-2 to TRBJ1-5; D gene unclear. Trimming shortened V by 1 base and J by 7 bases, and 11 bases separated the two germline ends. The CDR3 extends over 14 amino acids. CDR1 is SGHTA, CDR2 FQGNSA, per germline. CDR3 in amino acids: CASSLEAWNQPQHF. Here the CDR3 DNA reads TGTGCCAGCAGCTTAGAGGCATGGAACCAGCCCCAGCATTTT.

This clonotype has only a few counts. The chain carries TRBV7-2 and TRBJ1-6; the D is unclear. In germline, CDR1 is SGHTA, CDR2 FQGNSA. Trimming left V 4 bases short and J 7 bases short, with 5 bases between. The CDR3 runs to 12 residues. In DNA form, the CDR3 reads TGTGCCAGCAGCTCACCGAATTCACCCCTCCACTTT. Translated: CASSSPNSPLHF.

This clonotype was counted a few times. CDR3 bases: TGTGCCAGCTCACCACCGGGCAATCAGCCCCAGCATTTT. This translates into CASSPPGNQPQHF. The J gene is TRBJ1-5, the V gene TRBV18; D is uncertain. This CDR3 contains 13 residues. V lost 0 bases and J lost 2, with 2 bases in between. Germline-derived CDR1 and CDR2 are KGHSH and LQKENI.

V is TRBV5-4 and J is TRBJ1-6, with a possible D match to TRBD1 (6 bases). This CDR3 contains 15 residues. Looked up from germline, CDR1 is SGHNT and CDR2 is YYREEE (reference sequence). V was cut by 0 bases and J by 10 bases, with 14 bases left in between. CDR3 nucleotide sequence: TGTGCCAGCAGCTTGGGGGGGGGCAGGACCTCACCCCTCCACTTT. The encoded protein is CASSLGGGRTSPLHF.

This clonotype was observed a few times. The rearrangement uses TRBV7-9 and TRBJ2-5; D gene uncertain. The CDR3 has 13 amino acids. V was clipped by 1 base and J by 5 bases, with 8 bases between them. Germline loops: CDR1 SEHNR, CDR2 FQNEAQ (reference sequence). In DNA, the CDR3 is TGTGCCAGCAGCTTAGATCTGTTGGAGACCCAGTACTTC. Protein: CASSLDLLETQYF.

The chain employs TRBV4-1 and TRBJ1-1, with 7 positions matching TRBD1. V lost 1 base, J lost 0 bases, and 8 bases stayed unmatched. Per the germline V gene, CDR1 is MGHRA and CDR2 is YSYEKL. The length of the CDR3 is 17 residues. CDR3 DNA sequence: TGCGCCAGCAGCCAAGCCCGACAGGGCCCGATGAACACTGAAGCTTTCTTT. Translation gives CASSQARQGPMNTEAFF.

The V and J genes are TRBV14 and TRBJ1-1; tentatively, D is TRBD1 (6 bases). The germline V gene encodes CDR1 SGHDN and CDR2 FVKESK. The CDR3 consists of 15 residues. V lost 4 bases, J lost 2 bases, and 14 bases lay in between. CDR3 nucleotide sequence: TGTGCCAGCAGCCGTCAAACCGGGACAAACACTGAAGCTTTCTTT. This translates into CASSRQTGTNTEAFF.

V is TRBV14 and J is TRBJ2-5; tentative D call: TRBD2 (5 bases). Trimming took 6 bases from V and 4 from J, leaving 18 bases between them. The CDR3 sequence is 15 residues long. CDR1 SGHDN and CDR2 FVKESK come from the germline V gene. CDR3 in DNA: TGTGCCAGCAGTCGAATACGGGGAATGGGAGAGACCCAGTACTTC. Amino acids: CASSRIRGMGETQYF. Drawing the rest from reference TRBV14 and TRBJ2-5, the complete variable domain is EAGVTQFPSHSVIEKGQTVTLRCDPISGHDNLYWYRRVMGKEIKFLLHFVKESKQDESGMPNNRFLAERTGGTYSTLKVQPAELEDSGVYFCASSRIRGMGETQYFGPGTRLLVL.

V usage is TRBV21-1 and J usage is TRBJ2-1. TRBV21-1 is a pseudogene segment. The CDR3 has 13 amino acids. The CDR3 region is CASSSSTYNEQFF. The CDR3 nucleotides read TGTGCCAGCAGCTCCTCAACATACAATGAGCAGTTCTTC.

This clonotype has more than one count but fewer than ten. The chain is built from TRBV7-2 and TRBJ2-7; 9 bases agree with TRBD1. This CDR3 contains 15 residues. J was trimmed by 2 bases and V by 5 bases; bases with no gene match: 7. Germline CDR1 SGHTA, CDR2 FQGNSA. As DNA, the CDR3 is TGTGCCAGCAGCCCAGGACAGGGGCAGGCCTACGAGCAGTACTTC. Its translation: CASSPGQGQAYEQYF.

The chain employs TRBV11-2 and TRBJ1-5, with D hard to call. Per the germline V gene, CDR1 is SGHAT and CDR2 is FQNNGV. V was pared by 4 bases and J by 3 bases, with 13 bases between. The CDR3 is made up of 15 amino acids. The CDR3 DNA is TGTGCCAGCAGCTGGGGAGGGCAGAACAATCAGCCCCAGCATTTT. It specifies CASSWGGQNNQPQHF.

The table lists this clonotype with a few counts. The J gene is TRBJ1-1, the V gene TRBV12-3 or TRBV12-4; TRBD1 might be the D (6 bases). There are 14 residues in the CDR3. V dropped 5 bases and J dropped 4 bases, with 14 bases sitting between them. CDR3 sequence reads: CASSGARGVTEAFF. CDR3 nucleotide sequence: TGTGCCAGCAGTGGGGCCAGGGGCGTCACTGAAGCTTTCTTT.

This clonotype was detected a few times. The rearrangement joins TRBV21-1 to TRBJ2-1; the D call in the table, TRBD1, was not verified against the DNA. TRBV21-1 has pseudogene status. There are 16 residues in the CDR3. The CDR3 loop reads CASSSPRTSSYNEQFF. For the CDR3, the DNA is TGTGCCAGCAGCTCCCCCCGAACTAGCTCCTACAATGAGCAGTTCTTC.

The gene calls are TRBV18 and TRBJ1-6; no definite D call. Deletions cut 3 bases from V and 5 bases from J, with 14 bases between. The length of the CDR3 is 16 residues. Per the germline V gene, CDR1 is KGHSH and CDR2 is LQKENI. The CDR3 bases are TGTGCCAGCTCACCGAACTCGGTGCATGATAATTCACCCCTCCACTTT. This sequence encodes CASSPNSVHDNSPLHF.

This clonotype turned up a few times. The chain recombines TRBV10-3 with TRBJ1-6, with D perhaps matching TRBD1 (6 bases). The CDR3 has 14 amino acids. Per germline, CDR1 ENHRY and CDR2 SYGVKD. Between the trimmed V and J ends, which lost 4 bases and 9 bases, there was a span of 13 bases. This CDR3 reads CAISVQQGASPLHF. The CDR3, as DNA: TGTGCCATCAGTGTCCAACAGGGTGCTTCACCCCTCCACTTT.

The rearrangement links TRBV7-2 to TRBJ1-4; 10 nucleotides align to TRBD1. The CDR3 is made up of 15 amino acids. Trimming removed 4 bases from V and 5 bases from J; junction bases left unmatched: 4. The germline V gene has CDR1 SGHTA and CDR2 FQGNSA. The CDR3 region is CASSWTGGRNEKLFF. The CDR3 region has the DNA TGTGCCAGCAGCTGGACAGGGGGAAGGAATGAAAAACTGTTTTTT.

This clonotype was counted between two and nine times. J is TRBJ1-5 and V is TRBV30; D is unresolved. CDR3 length: 15 residues. Between the trimmed V and J ends, which lost 3 bases and 0 bases, there was a span of 12 bases. The germline CDR1 and CDR2 sequences are GTSNPN and SVGIG (reference sequence). The CDR3 loop is CAWRATGSSNQPQHF. The CDR3 region has the DNA TGTGCCTGGAGGGCCACCGGGAGTAGCAATCAGCCCCAGCATTTT.

The chain uses TRBV5-5 and TRBJ1-2, with D possibly matching TRBD1 (5 bases). Per germline, CDR1 SGHKS and CDR2 YYEKEE (reference sequence). There are 16 residues in the CDR3. V lost 0 bases and J 8 bases, leaving 20 bases between the germline ends. The CDR3 loop is CASSLDSGATIKGYTF. In nucleotides, the CDR3 is TGTGCCAGCAGCTTGGATTCCGGGGCCACCATAAAGGGCTACACCTTC. Full variable domain (missing parts from reference TRBV5-5 and TRBJ1-2): DAGVTQSPTHLIKTRGQQVTLRCSPISGHKSVSWYQQVLGQGPQFIFQYYEKEERGRGNFPDRFSARQFPNYSSELNVNALLLGDSALYLCASSLDSGATIKGYTFGSGTRLTVV.